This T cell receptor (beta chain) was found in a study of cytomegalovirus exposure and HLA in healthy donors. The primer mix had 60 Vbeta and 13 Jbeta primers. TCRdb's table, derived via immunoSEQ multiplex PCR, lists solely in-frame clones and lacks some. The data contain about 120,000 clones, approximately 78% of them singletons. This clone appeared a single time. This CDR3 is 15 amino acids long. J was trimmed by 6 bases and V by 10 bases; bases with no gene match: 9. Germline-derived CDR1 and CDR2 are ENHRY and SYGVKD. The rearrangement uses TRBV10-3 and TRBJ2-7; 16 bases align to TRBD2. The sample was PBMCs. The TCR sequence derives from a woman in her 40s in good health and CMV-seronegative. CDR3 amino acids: CATKGLAGGPPEQYF. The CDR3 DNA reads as TGTGCCACCAAGGGACTAGCGGGAGGGCCACCCGAGCAGTACTTC.